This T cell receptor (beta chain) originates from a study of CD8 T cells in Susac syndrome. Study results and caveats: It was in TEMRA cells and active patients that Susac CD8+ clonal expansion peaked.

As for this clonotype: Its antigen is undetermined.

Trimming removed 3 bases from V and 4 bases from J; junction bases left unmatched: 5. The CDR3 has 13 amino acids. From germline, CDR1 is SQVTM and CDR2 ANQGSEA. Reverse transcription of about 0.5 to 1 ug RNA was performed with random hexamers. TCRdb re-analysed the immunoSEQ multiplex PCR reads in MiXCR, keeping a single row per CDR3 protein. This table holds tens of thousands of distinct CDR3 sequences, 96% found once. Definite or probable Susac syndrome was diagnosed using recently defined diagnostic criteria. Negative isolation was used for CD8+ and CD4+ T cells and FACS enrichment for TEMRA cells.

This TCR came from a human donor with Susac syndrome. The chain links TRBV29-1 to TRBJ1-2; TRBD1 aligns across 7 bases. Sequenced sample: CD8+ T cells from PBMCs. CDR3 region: CSVDPGGIYGYTF. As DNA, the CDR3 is TGCAGCGTTGATCCAGGGGGAATCTATGGCTACACCTTC.